This TCR beta chain comes out of a study of response to subunit inactivated influenza vaccine. Findings of the study overall: Authors proposed each seasonal influenza vaccination draws in few new T cells.

TCRdb redid the calling of the RT-PCR reads with MiXCR, one entry per CDR3 protein. This table has about 800,000 distinct CDR3 sequences, 21% appearing once. This CDR3 comprises 18 residues. Germline V gene lookup returns CDR1 SGHAT and CDR2 FQNNGV. The V segment lost 0 bases and the J segment 0 bases; nucleotides outside the gene matches: 8. This clonotype turned up a few times. Its antigen is as yet unknown. The chain is built from TRBV11-2 and TRBJ2-7; 10 nucleotides match TRBD2. The source of this sequence is a man aged 50 to 59 who received an inactivated influenza vaccine. The sequencing used PBMCs from blood, collected about 5 days after vaccination. The CDR3 protein is CASSLEYWASGSSYEQYF. The CDR3 DNA sequence: TGTGCCAGCAGCTTAGAGTATTGGGCTAGCGGGAGCTCCTACGAGCAGTACTTC.